This T cell receptor (beta chain) was retrieved from a study of cytomegalovirus exposure and HLA in healthy donors (dated by TCRdb to the late 2010s). A note on the overall study: According to an earlier analysis of 550 to 700 of the donors, about 179 million T cells yielded some 110 million unique TCR beta sequences and approximately 300 Gb of sequence data. The later analysis used no new phenotypic data to find candidate immune exposures, relying instead on TCR beta sequences and their occurrence across donors. Genome-wide SNP genotypes for about 65% of the 666 donors were used in a later genetic analysis, which treated that subset as a discovery cohort. Both class I and class II loci were covered by HLA typing, at four-digit resolution. Every discovery cohort repertoire had been produced on one sequencing platform. A later analysis re-analyzed previously published TCR beta repertoires from roughly 630 donors and added high-resolution HLA genotyping to study TCR occurrence patterns. Across some 400 genotyped donors of the cohort, an average of approximately 220,000 unique TCR beta nucleotide sequences per donor were sequenced, and roughly 20% of those sequences were non-productive. Among the roughly 380 genotyped donors, approximately 76% belonged to the genetic ancestry cluster associated with self-reported Caucasian donors. Typing coverage differed by locus: A, B, C, DRB1 and DQB1 were typed in about 620-640 donors, DQA1 in 500 to 550, DPA1 in nearly 610, and DPB1 in just under 490. The aim of the study was to test whether cataloging public T cell receptors could identify signatures of past pathogen exposure. In an earlier analysis of over 550 of the donors, high-throughput TCR beta sequencing was used to judge whether each TCR beta V gene segment behaved as functional or pseudogenic. A separate validation cohort of roughly 120 different subjects was used in addition to the 666-subject first cohort. Roughly 320 gigabases of sequencing data and 75 million to 85 million unique TCR sequences made up an early release that covered approximately 650 HLA-typed donors. A handful of DR-DQ haplotypes were handled as single units for association and clustering because linkage in the cohort was strong. Alongside the repertoire data, information on donor age, sex, ethnicity and CMV serostatus was compiled. The study profiled the T cell repertoires of around 700 subjects by immunosequencing and related them to cytomegalovirus serostatus. High-throughput TCR immunosequencing, statistical association of individual TCRs with disease status, and machine learning were combined to predict cytomegalovirus infection status. Results and caveats for the whole study, not just this receptor: In this cohort, only TCR beta chains were sequenced, and detectable features were limited by the absence of alpha or paired-chain data. Correlated functional status among segregating V segments might be attributable to linkage disequilibrium, but an unknown experimental factor could not be ruled out. Because HLA typing was unavailable for some donors at each locus, only the typed subset was used in association tests. Some IMGT-functional V segments, including TRBV6-2 and TRBV6-3, could not be distinguished by the 87-base-pair reads and were therefore excluded. At a false discovery rate of 0.05, a later analysis linked around 15,000 TCR beta sequences to specific HLA alleles. Compared with equally common non-associated chains, HLA-associated TCR beta chains in a later analysis were more clonally expanded and had lower generation probabilities. In an earlier analysis of around 600 of the donors, most TCR beta V segments were observed in productive rearrangements about 87% or about 30% of the time, broadly matching IMGT annotations. A total of around 150 TCR beta chains were listed by the study as associated with cytomegalovirus. The authors suggested that the approach could potentially be extended to other disease states and immunological phenotypes. Immune exposure information for the cohort was limited to CMV serostatus. In vitro tests confirmed that a few of the cytomegalovirus-associated TCR beta chains recognize cytomegalovirus antigens. Most TCR sequences were observed very rarely across donors, whereas some public TCRs were present in many individuals. A cluster of highly shared sequence variants was judged likely to represent a technical artifact of the sequencing pipeline. In a later analysis, several top co-occurrence clusters were reported to appear linked to parvovirus B19, influenza, CMV and Epstein-Barr virus. In a later analysis, TCR association rates were found to vary across HLA loci, with the most associated TCRs seen for DRB1 alleles and the fewest for HLA-C alleles. Most CMV-associated TCR beta chains appeared to be HLA-restricted in a later analysis, and the HLA associations seemed to be driven largely by CMV exposure. Compared with the approximately 720-donor mean, donors in an Asian-associated ancestry cluster had fewer N-insertions in productive TCRs, according to a later genetic analysis. V-gene and J-gene trimming of TCR beta chains was associated with a missense DCLRE1C variant in a later genetic analysis, and the association was replicated in an independent cohort. The earlier analysis of 587 of the donors excluded some 16 rarely observed V segments, including chromosome 9 orphons, because counts were too low. A further reported finding was that TCR beta sequences accurately predicted the HLA-A and HLA-B alleles for most subjects in the first cohort. Sequencing depth was assumed to be roughly uniform across donors in the presence/absence analyses, though that assumption may not hold. When HLA alleles, especially DR and DQ, strongly co-occurred, attributing TCR associations to individual alleles was difficult. The classifier was reported to diagnose cytomegalovirus status with high specificity and sensitivity in both the original and validation cohorts.

In total, approximately 690 healthy bone marrow donors made up the cohort. At the time of sampling, every cohort member was nominally healthy, though immune exposures that went unrecorded were likely present. The donor tested CMV seronegative and was one of the 352 seronegative cohort members. A peripheral blood sample was collected from each donor, and TCR beta sequencing was performed on peripheral blood mononuclear cells. Genomic DNA extraction from the blood cell samples was performed with the Qiagen DNeasy Blood Extraction Kit. For this clone: Its antigen has not been determined. No much larger clone is present one base from it, and per-base qualities are unavailable.

Looking up the germline V gene yields CDR1 MDHEN and CDR2 SYDVKM. From the cysteine through the phenylalanine, the CDR3 covers 15 amino acids. The sequence is cut down to CDR3 DNA, 45 bases in frame from base 1. The V and J ends are trimmed by 5 bases and 2 bases, leaving 13 bases between them. Library generation was performed with the immunoSEQ multiplex PCR assay. The multiplex PCR relied on a mix of 60 forward primers for TCR Vbeta segments and 13 reverse primers for TCR Jbeta segments. A multiplex PCR assay on genomic DNA amplified the CDR3 region of rearranged TCR beta genes. The Illumina HiSeq System was used to sequence the amplified TCR beta libraries as 87-base-pair reads. Per the source publication's procedure: A later analysis counted about 80 million unique TCR beta chains across the 500 to 850 repertoires, and some 11 million of these chains were shared by at least two donors. Raw reads were error-corrected and collapsed into unique sequences with a nearest-neighbor algorithm that merged closely related sequences to remove PCR and sequencing errors. To assign V, D and J gene segments, CDR3 sequences were aligned to IMGT reference sequences. For a sequence to be retained, at least a six-nucleotide match to both a V gene segment and a J gene segment was required. Rearrangements were classified as productive when the CDR3 lacked stop codons and remained in frame with V and J, and all other rearrangements were classified as non-productive. CDR3 was defined according to IMGT convention as the region running from the second conserved V-encoded cysteine to the conserved J-encoded phenylalanine. Sequences without an unambiguous match to a single V gene segment were excluded from the earlier analysis of 587 of the donors. An earlier analysis of fewer than 650 of the donors classified V segments as functional when productive rearrangements were above 56.7% and as segregating when the standard deviation between donors was above 5%. A statistical classification framework was built for diagnosing cytomegalovirus status from the catalog of TCR beta chain sequences. In a later analysis, V and J genes were assigned by comparing TCR nucleotide sequences against IMGT/GENE-DB human TR gene sequences. Using the TCRdist pipeline, a later analysis assigned CDR3 sequences along with most-parsimonious VDJ recombination scenarios. In a later analysis, each TCR beta chain was defined by its CDR3 amino acid sequence together with its V-gene family, and reads lacking a unique V-gene family were excluded. To address suspected cross-contamination and a sequencing artifact, a later analysis removed approximately 600 highly shared, low-generation-probability nucleotide sequences. In a later analysis, a clonal expansion index was calculated for each public chain from normalized within-repertoire ranks of inferred template counts. Generation probabilities in a later analysis came from a VDJ recombination model fitted to out-of-frame rearrangements, and those results were checked against IGoR. A later analysis scored TCR-TCR, TCR-HLA and TCR-CMV co-occurrence with hypergeometric tests, applying a repertoire-size bias correction to TCR pairs. A later analysis estimated false discovery rates by permuting HLA or CMV assignments 20 times. In a later analysis, co-occurring TCRs were grouped using DBSCAN, with TCRdist sequence similarity added in when clustering inside HLA-allele-positive subsets. For co-occurrence clustering, repertoires with fewer than 30,000 or more than 120,000 public chains were excluded, along with 5 or 6 repertoires with anomalous nucleotide sharing. TCRdb limited this immuneACCESS table to in-frame rearrangements with V and J called. A share of clones is missing; checked studies link under half to unresolved V genes, and the rest is unexplained. That table furnishes V, J and clone size, whereas the DNA furnished D and trimming. The sample table records 150,000 to 200,000 clones; about 59% of these occur just once. The ten largest clones represent under 3% of the sample.

Sequencing was carried out using PBMCs. The sequence joins TRBV28 to TRBJ1-5, with no reliable assignment of the D segment. The clonotype comes from a man aged 35-49 years in good health and CMV-seronegative. CDR3 sequence: CASSPPQYGNQPQHF. The nucleotide sequence reads as follows: TGTGCCAGCAGTCCCCCGCAGTACGGCAATCAGCCCCAGCATTTT. The full variable domain, with segments outside the CDR3 supplied by the reference TRBV28 and TRBJ1-5 proteins, appears as DVKVTQSSRYLVKRTGEKVFLECVQDMDHENMFWYRQDPGLGLRLIYFSYDVKMKEKGDIPEGYSVSREKKERFSLILESASTNQTSMYLCASSPPQYGNQPQHFGDGTRLSIL.